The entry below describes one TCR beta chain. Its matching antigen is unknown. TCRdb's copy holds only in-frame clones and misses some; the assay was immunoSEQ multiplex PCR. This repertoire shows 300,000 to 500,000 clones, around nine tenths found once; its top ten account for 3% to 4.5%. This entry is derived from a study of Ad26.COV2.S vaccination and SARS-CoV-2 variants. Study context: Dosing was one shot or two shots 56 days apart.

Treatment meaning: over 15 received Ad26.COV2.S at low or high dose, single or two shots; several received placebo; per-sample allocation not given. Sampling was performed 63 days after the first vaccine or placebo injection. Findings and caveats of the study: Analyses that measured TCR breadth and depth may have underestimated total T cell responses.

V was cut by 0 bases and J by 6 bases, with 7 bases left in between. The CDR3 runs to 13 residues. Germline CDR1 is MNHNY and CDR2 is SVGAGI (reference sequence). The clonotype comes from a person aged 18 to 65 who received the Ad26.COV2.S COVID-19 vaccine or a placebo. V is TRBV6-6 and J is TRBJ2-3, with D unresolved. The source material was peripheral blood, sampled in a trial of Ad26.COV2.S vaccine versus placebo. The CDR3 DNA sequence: TGTGCCAGCAGTTACTCAAGGGTGGATACGCAGTATTTT. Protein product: CASSYSRVDTQYF.